The sample holds many counts of the clone carrying this T cell receptor beta chain. No antigen is known for it. This CDR3 has 15 amino acids. Deletions cut 6 bases from V and 4 bases from J, with 16 bases between. Germline lookup yields CDR1 SGHTA and CDR2 FQGTGA. After 5'RACE with constant-segment primers, TCR alpha and TCR beta cDNA libraries carrying sample barcodes and UMIs were obtained. In TCRdb, the 5' RACE reads were re-called with MiXCR into one record per CDR3 protein. The sample comprises hundreds of thousands of distinct CDR3 sequences, approximately 22% of which are singletons, and around 20% rests with the top ten. This specimen comes from a study of T-cell memory formation after mild COVID-19. Regarding the study as a whole: Contracting CD8+ clones were enriched in EMRA, CD4+ mainly in CM and EM. Clonal second-wave expansions that peaked on day 37 had unconfirmed SARS-CoV-2 specificity.

This TCR was sampled from a man aged 18 to 29 who had mild COVID-19 (a few samples of this study predate the infection). Cell type and time point are not known. J is TRBJ2-1 and V is TRBV7-3; D may be TRBD1 (6 bases). The sequencing input was PBMCs or a T cell subset sorted from them (not recorded which). In nucleotides, the CDR3 is TGTGCCAGCAGTTTATTGGCAGGGGCTTACAATGAGCAGTTCTTC. Amino acid sequence: CASSLLAGAYNEQFF. Filled out from reference TRBV7-3 and TRBJ2-1, the complete variable domain reads GAGVSQTPSNKVTEKGKYVELRCDPISGHTALYWYRQSLGQGPEFLIYFQGTGAADDSGLPNDRFFAVRPEGSVSTLKIQRTERGDSAVYLCASSLLAGAYNEQFFGPGTRLTVL.